This T cell receptor beta chain stems from a study of T cell responses to AZD1222 COVID-19 vaccine. Study-wide points: It was only after the peak T cell response that any repertoires were sampled.

Sequencing was performed with immunoSEQ multiplex PCR; in TCRdb, only in-frame clones are kept and a portion is missing. There are 75,000 to 80,000 clones in the sample; roughly 80% occur only once, and 25% to 30% lies in the top ten. CDR1 is SNHLY and CDR2 is FYNNEI in the germline V gene. The CDR3 has 14 amino acids. V lost 6 bases, J lost 4 bases, and 13 bases lay in between. In the case of this clone: Its antigen remains unidentified.

This sample comprised peripheral blood, obtained 28 days after the second dose of the MenACWY control vaccine. The chain joins TRBV2 to TRBJ2-1; D may match TRBD1 or TRBD2 (5 bases each). The sequence derives from an adult who received the MenACWY meningococcal vaccine as a control. The CDR3 is CASRIRDGYNEQFF. The DNA of the CDR3 is TGTGCCAGCAGAATCCGGGACGGATACAATGAGCAGTTCTTC.